The 25 T cell receptor beta chains in this list originate from one sample, sequenced in a study of blood T cell repertoires in COVID-19 (dated by TCRdb to about 2020). The method was the immunoSEQ multiplex PCR assay. Held by TCRdb, this immuneACCESS table contains in-frame sequences only and omits some clones. Under half of the omission traces to an unresolved V gene where checked; the cause of the rest is unknown. A total of about 380,000 clones appear in this sample, roughly four fifths of them only once. Roughly 1.1% of the sample is in the top ten clones. Sequencing used peripheral blood. Every receptor here comes from a human donor with acute or convalescent COVID-19. The donor label of this sample is uncertain.

The rearrangement joins TRBV19 to TRBJ2-1; 11 nucleotides match TRBD2. The CDR3 is 17 amino acids. Germline V gene data show CDR1 as LNHDA and CDR2 as SQIVND (reference sequence). V dropped 5 bases and J dropped 10; count of bases not matched to a gene: 16. The CDR3 loop is CASSPHLSGGGKIEQFF. CDR3 nucleotides: TGTGCCAGTAGTCCCCACCTTAGCGGGGGGGGGAAAATCGAGCAGTTCTTC.

The chain couples TRBV7-9 to TRBJ1-3; 7 positions agree with TRBD1. CDR3 length: 18 residues. The junction had 13 bases not matched to a gene; V was cut back by 5 bases and J by 0 bases. Germline V CDR1 and CDR2: SEHNR, FQNEAQ (reference sequence). In nucleotides, the CDR3 is TGTGCCAGCAGCCTGGAAACTCACCGGGACAGCTCTGGAAACACCATATATTTT. Its protein is CASSLETHRDSSGNTIYF.

This chain joins TRBV28 and TRBJ1-2; D is undetermined. Between the trimmed V and J ends, which lost 5 bases and 3 bases, there was a span of 13 bases. Germline V lookup: CDR1 MDHEN, CDR2 SYDVKM. The CDR3 has 14 amino acids. The CDR3 nucleotides read TGTGCCAGCAGTCGTCCGTCGAGCTACTATGGCTACACCTTC. Residues: CASSRPSSYYGYTF.

This clone showed up just once. This rearrangement joins TRBV5-1 to TRBJ2-7; TRBD1 is a possible D gene (6 bases). This CDR3 has 15 amino acids. Germline CDR1 SGHRS, CDR2 YFSETQ. The germline V and J ends were trimmed by 3 bases and 0 bases, with 13 bases remaining between them. For the CDR3, the DNA is TGCGCCAGCAGCTCTAACCCAGGGGTCTCCTACGAGCAGTACTTC. Amino acids: CASSSNPGVSYEQYF.

CDR3 nucleotides: TGTGCCACCAGTGATCCCCAGCGGAGCCAAGAGACCCAGTACTTC. This translates into CATSDPQRSQETQYF. This sequence joins TRBV24-1 and TRBJ2-5; a weak D match, TRBD2 (5 bases). The germline V gene encodes CDR1 KGHDR and CDR2 SFDVKD. This CDR3 contains 15 residues. V was pared by 3 bases and J by 1 base, with 11 bases between.

This clone was recorded only once. The CDR3, as DNA: TGTGCCAGCAGCGGAGGGACAGGATCCTACCAAGAGACCCAGTACTTC. Residues: CASSGGTGSYQETQYF. V gene TRBV11-2 combines with J gene TRBJ2-5, with 8 bases identical to TRBD1. J lost 0 bases, V lost 5 bases, and 8 bases had no gene match. Germline V lookup: CDR1 SGHAT, CDR2 FQNNGV. The CDR3 covers 16 residues. The full variable domain, rest sourced from reference TRBV11-2 and TRBJ2-5, is EAGVAQSPRYKIIEKRQSVAFWCNPISGHATLYWYQQILGQGPKLLIQFQNNGVVDDSQLPKDRFSAERLKGVDSTLKIQPAKLEDSAVYLCASSGGTGSYQETQYFGPGTRLLVL.

The J gene is TRBJ2-7, the V gene TRBV14; 8 bases fit TRBD2. The ends lost 1 base at V and 3 bases at J; junction bases unmatched: 14. The germline gives CDR1 SGHDN, CDR2 FVKESK. The CDR3 covers 18 residues. This CDR3 is CASSQAFPLSAGGYEQYF. The CDR3 DNA reads TGTGCCAGCAGCCAAGCTTTTCCTTTGTCGGCGGGGGGCTACGAGCAGTACTTC.

This chain links TRBV18 with TRBJ2-3, with 9 bases identical to TRBD2. With 2 bases clipped from V and 5 bases from J, the junction kept 5 bases outside the gene matches. The germline gives CDR1 KGHSH, CDR2 LQKENI. The CDR3 totals 15 residues. The CDR3 nucleotides read TGTGCCAGCTCACCAGGCGGGGGGGCCGGAGATACGCAGTATTTT. Translating gives CASSPGGGAGDTQYF. Together with reference TRBV18 and TRBJ2-3, the CDR3 gives the full variable domain: NAGVMQNPRHLVRRRGQEARLRCSPMKGHSHVYWYRQLPEEGLKFMVYLQKENIIDESGMPKERFSAEFPKEGPSILRIQQVVRGDSAAYFCASSPGGGAGDTQYFGPGTRLTVL.

This clone was detected once. At one of its ends the junction is not consistent with the germline gene, which may arise from a read error. The V gene is TRBV6-6, the J gene TRBJ1-6; D gene unclear. Germline V gives CDR1 MNHNY, CDR2 SVGAGI (reference sequence). This CDR3 has 11 residues. The CDR3 sequence is CASSYGSALHF. CDR3 DNA sequence: TGTGCCAGCAGTTATGGTTCAGCCCTCCACTTT.

The rearrangement links TRBV19 to TRBJ2-1, with 11 positions matching TRBD2. The CDR3 loop spans 21 amino acids. CDR1 is LNHDA and CDR2 is SQIVND in the germline V gene (reference sequence). V lost 5 bases to trimming and J lost 1 base; unmatched junction nucleotides: 19. CDR3: CASSSRRSGTSGGRSYNEQFF. The CDR3 DNA sequence: TGTGCCAGTAGTTCCCGACGCTCCGGGACTAGCGGAGGCAGATCCTACAATGAGCAGTTCTTC. The variable domain in full, completed from reference TRBV19 and TRBJ2-1, reads DGGITQSPKYLFRKEGQNVTLSCEQNLNHDAMYWYRQDPGQGLRLIYYSQIVNDFQKGDIAEGYSVSREKKESFPLTVTSAQKNPTAFYLCASSSRRSGTSGGRSYNEQFFGPGTRLTVL.

In nucleotides, the CDR3 is TGCAGCGTTGCCCCGGCGGAGGGCTACACCTTC. Its translation is CSVAPAEGYTF. This chain uses TRBV29-1 with TRBJ1-2; D uncertain. V lost 4 bases to trimming and J lost 8 bases, with 11 bases between them. CDR3 length equals 11 residues. The V gene's germline CDR1 is SQVTM and CDR2 ANQGSEA.

The chain joins TRBV18 to TRBJ2-1; D call uncertain. Germline V CDR1 and CDR2: KGHSH, LQKENI. V lost 3 bases and J lost 8, with 17 bases in between. This CDR3 region has 15 residues. In DNA, the CDR3 is TGTGCCAGCTCACCGAGCCTAGGTTTTTTCGATGAGCAGTTCTTC. Translation: CASSPSLGFFDEQFF.

This clone was found a few times. The chain links TRBV18 to TRBJ1-6, with 9 bases lining up with TRBD1. V was pared by 2 bases and J by 9 bases, with 5 bases of the junction left unmatched. The CDR3 is 15 residues long. The germline V gene has CDR1 KGHSH and CDR2 LQKENI. Written as DNA, the CDR3 is TGTGCCAGCTCACCATCACAGGGGGCTGGTTCACCCCTCCACTTT. Residues: CASSPSQGAGSPLHF.

The chain links TRBV9 to TRBJ2-1; D unclear. CDR3 length: 16 amino acids. Germline assignment: CDR1 SGDLS and CDR2 YYNGEE. The V and J ends lost 0 bases and 6 bases respectively, with 16 bases between them. This chain's CDR3 is CASSVVSSSRPNEQFF. CDR3 in DNA: TGTGCCAGCAGCGTAGTTAGCTCCTCACGTCCCAATGAGCAGTTCTTC.

The chain carries TRBV5-5 and TRBJ1-1; D perhaps matches TRBD1 (6 bases). Germline loops: CDR1 SGHKS, CDR2 YYEKEE (reference sequence). This CDR3 spans 14 amino acids. V gave up 0 bases and J gave up 4 bases, with 10 bases separating them. The DNA of the CDR3 is TGTGCCAGCAGCTTGGAACCAGGGGTCACTGAAGCTTTCTTT. Translation gives CASSLEPGVTEAFF.

This clone was detected only a few times. The rearrangement joins TRBV10-1 to TRBJ2-5; 8 bases are shared with TRBD2. CDR1 and CDR2 from the germline V gene are WNHNN and SYGVQD (reference sequence). This CDR3 comprises 15 residues. Trimming cost V 3 bases and J 4 bases; bases outside gene matches: 7. Here the CDR3 reads CASSDRASGRETQYF. The DNA for the CDR3 is TGCGCCAGCAGTGATCGGGCTAGCGGGCGAGAGACCCAGTACTTC.

The chain links TRBV12-5 to TRBJ1-1; TRBD1 is a possible D gene (5 bases). Germline values: CDR1 LGHNT, CDR2 FRNRAP. This CDR3 is built from 13 residues. V was clipped by 6 bases and J by 3 bases, with 11 bases between them. The CDR3: CASGVQGYTEAFF. The CDR3, as DNA: TGTGCTAGTGGGGTTCAGGGATACACTGAAGCTTTCTTT.

This clone has a handful of counts. The J gene is TRBJ2-7, the V gene TRBV12-3 or TRBV12-4; 9 bases line up with TRBD1. V was pared by 3 bases and J by 4 bases, with 1 base of the junction left unmatched. The CDR3 loop spans 13 amino acids. CDR3 in DNA: TGTGCCAGCAGTTTTGGACAGGGGTACGAGCAGTACTTC. Its translation: CASSFGQGYEQYF.

The DNA of the CDR3 is TGTGCCAGCAGCGTAGGAGCCCAGGGGAACACTGAAGCTTTCTTT. Its translation: CASSVGAQGNTEAFF. V gene TRBV9 combines with J gene TRBJ1-1, with TRBD1 as a possible D gene (5 bases). Trimming shortened V by 0 bases and J by 1 base, and 10 bases separated the two germline ends. This CDR3 is 15 amino acids long. CDR1 and CDR2 (germline): SGDLS, YYNGEE.

As regards this clone: The conserved closing phenylalanine or tryptophan is absent in this CDR3, likely reflecting a read error. V usage is TRBV19 and J usage is TRBJ1-2; no clear D. Deletions cut 5 bases from V and 4 bases from J, with 11 bases between. The CDR3 contains 13 residues. Germline CDR1 reads LNHDA; CDR2 reads SQIVND (reference sequence). The CDR3: CASSLLMGYGYTL. The DNA of the CDR3 is TGTGCCAGTAGTCTTTTGATGGGCTATGGCTACACCCTC.

This clone was counted a few times. V gene TRBV9 combines with J gene TRBJ2-1; D not certain. The CDR3 extends over 13 amino acids. V gave up 0 bases and J gave up 10 bases, with 11 bases separating them. In germline, CDR1 is SGDLS, CDR2 YYNGEE. The CDR3 spells CASSVAIPGEQFF. The CDR3 nucleotides read TGTGCCAGCAGCGTAGCTATCCCCGGGGAGCAGTTCTTC. Filled out from reference TRBV9 and TRBJ2-1, the complete variable domain reads DSGVTQTPKHLITATGQRVTLRCSPRSGDLSVYWYQQSLDQGLQFLIQYYNGEERAKGNILERFSAQQFPDLHSELNLSSLELGDSALYFCASSVAIPGEQFFGPGTRLTVL.

This clone is a singleton in its sample. Other DNA sequences of this sample code for an identical CDR3. The chain carries TRBV7-2 and TRBJ2-1, with 11 positions matching TRBD2. The CDR3 length is 15 residues. The V and J ends lost 5 bases and 4 bases, in that order; junction bases with no gene match: 4. Germline assignment: CDR1 SGHTA and CDR2 FQGNSA. CDR3 DNA sequence: TGTGCCAGCAGCCCTCTAGCGGGAGGATACAATGAGCAGTTCTTC. It encodes CASSPLAGGYNEQFF.

In this sample, this clone turned up a few times. The chain combines TRBV29-1 with TRBJ2-7; 7 positions agree with TRBD1. Germline-derived CDR1 and CDR2 are SQVTM and ANQGSEA. The CDR3 consists of 12 residues. V shed 3 bases, J shed 3 bases, and the junction held 2 bases outside the gene matches. The CDR3 sequence is CSVDQGDYEQYF. For the CDR3, the DNA is TGCAGCGTTGACCAGGGGGACTACGAGCAGTACTTC.

This rearrangement joins TRBV7-2 to TRBJ1-1, with TRBD1 matching over 9 bases. This CDR3 has 18 residues. Looked up from germline, CDR1 is SGHTA and CDR2 is FQGNSA. Trimming cost V 5 bases and J 5 bases; bases outside gene matches: 18. The CDR3: CASSKHFGTGRMRTEAFF. In nucleotides, the CDR3 is TGTGCCAGCAGCAAACACTTCGGGACAGGGAGAATGAGAACTGAAGCTTTCTTT.

V and J are TRBV19 and TRBJ2-3; TRBD1 agrees at 8 bases. This CDR3 is built from 19 residues. Trimming removed 6 bases from V and 2 bases from J; junction bases left unmatched: 19. Germline V CDR1 and CDR2: LNHDA, SQIVND (reference sequence). The CDR3 region is CASSLRTGTYLPSTDTQYF. The CDR3 DNA is TGTGCCAGTAGCTTAAGGACAGGGACGTACTTACCTTCCACAGATACGCAGTATTTT. The variable domain in full, with the rest retrieved from reference TRBV19 and TRBJ2-3, is DGGITQSPKYLFRKEGQNVTLSCEQNLNHDAMYWYRQDPGQGLRLIYYSQIVNDFQKGDIAEGYSVSREKKESFPLTVTSAQKNPTAFYLCASSLRTGTYLPSTDTQYFGPGTRLTVL.